This paragraph covers one T cell receptor (beta chain) sequence. The germline V gene encodes CDR1 SGHTA and CDR2 FQGTGA. The CDR3 runs 16 residues. V lost 4 bases and J lost 6, with 19 bases in between. The data derive from a study of blood T cell repertoires in COVID-19. Study details: COVID-19 samples collected from the United States, Italy and Spain covered acute and convalescent phases. In each case, the material was cDNA or gDNA derived from T cells, B-cell-depleted T cells, or PBMCs.

Authors' data handling: Reference gene primer amplification gave estimated nucleated cell counts. The table came from immunoSEQ multiplex PCR; TCRdb's copy has only in-frame clones and leaves some out. The D gene and trimming were derived from the DNA, and the V and J assignments and clone size from that table. The sample holds tens of thousands of clones, roughly 88% seen once. The sample comprised peripheral blood. The source of this sequence is a human donor in a cohort sampled during active COVID-19. The V gene is TRBV7-3, the J gene TRBJ2-1; possibly TRBD2 for D (5 bases). The CDR3 DNA follows: TGTGCCAGCAGCTCGGGATCAATGCCTGGAACCAATGAGCAGTTCTTC. Its translation: CASSSGSMPGTNEQFF.